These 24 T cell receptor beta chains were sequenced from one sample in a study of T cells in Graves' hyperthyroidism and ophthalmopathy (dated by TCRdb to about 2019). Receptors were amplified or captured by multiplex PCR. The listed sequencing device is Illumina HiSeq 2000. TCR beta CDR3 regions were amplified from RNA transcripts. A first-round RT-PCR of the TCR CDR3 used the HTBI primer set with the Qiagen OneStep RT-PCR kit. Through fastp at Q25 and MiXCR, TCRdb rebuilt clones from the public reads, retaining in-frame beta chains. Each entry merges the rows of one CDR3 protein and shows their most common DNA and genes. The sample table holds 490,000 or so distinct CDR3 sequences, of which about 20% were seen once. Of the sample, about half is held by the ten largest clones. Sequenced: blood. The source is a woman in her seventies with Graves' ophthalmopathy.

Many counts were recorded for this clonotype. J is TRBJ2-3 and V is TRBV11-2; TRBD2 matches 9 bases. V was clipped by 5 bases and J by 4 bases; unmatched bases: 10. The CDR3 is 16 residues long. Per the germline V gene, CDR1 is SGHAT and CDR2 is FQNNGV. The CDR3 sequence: CASSPRNSGRPDTQYF. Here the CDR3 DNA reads TGTGCCAGCAGCCCCCGGAATAGCGGGAGACCAGATACGCAGTATTTT.

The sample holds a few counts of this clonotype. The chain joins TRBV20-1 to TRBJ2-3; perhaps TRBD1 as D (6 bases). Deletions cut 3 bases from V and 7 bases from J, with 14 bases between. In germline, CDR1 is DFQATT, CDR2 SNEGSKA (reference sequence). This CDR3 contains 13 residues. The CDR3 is CSARTSGVNTQYF. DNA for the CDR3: TGCAGTGCTAGGACTTCAGGGGTCAATACGCAGTATTTT.

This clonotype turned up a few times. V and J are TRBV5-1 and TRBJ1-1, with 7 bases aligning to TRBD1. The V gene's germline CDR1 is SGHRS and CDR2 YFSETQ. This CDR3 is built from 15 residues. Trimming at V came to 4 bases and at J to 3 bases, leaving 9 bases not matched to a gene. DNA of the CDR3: TGCGCCAGCAGCCGAACAGGGGATGAGTACACTGAAGCTTTCTTT. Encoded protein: CASSRTGDEYTEAFF.

CDR3 amino acids: CASSHSAGRGGYTF. For the CDR3, the DNA is TGTGCCAGCAGCCACTCGGCGGGGCGCGGTGGCTACACCTTC. The chain combines TRBV3-1 with TRBJ1-2, with a weak D call TRBD1 (5 bases). V gave up 3 bases and J gave up 7 bases, with 15 bases separating them. This CDR3 is built from 14 residues. CDR1 and CDR2 from the germline V gene are LGHDT and YNNKEL (reference sequence).

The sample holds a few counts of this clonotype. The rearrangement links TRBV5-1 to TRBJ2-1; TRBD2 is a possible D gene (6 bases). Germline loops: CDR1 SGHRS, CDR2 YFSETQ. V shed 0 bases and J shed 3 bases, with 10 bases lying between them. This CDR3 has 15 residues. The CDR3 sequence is CASSLGSGNYNEQFF. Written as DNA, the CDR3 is TGCGCCAGCAGCTTGGGTAGCGGAAACTACAATGAGCAGTTCTTC.

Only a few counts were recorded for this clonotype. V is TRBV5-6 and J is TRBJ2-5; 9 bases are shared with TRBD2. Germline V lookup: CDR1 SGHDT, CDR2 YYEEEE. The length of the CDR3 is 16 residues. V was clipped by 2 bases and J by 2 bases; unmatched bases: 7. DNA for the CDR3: TGTGCCAGCAGCTTCGGTGGCGGGAGGGGGCAAGAGACCCAGTACTTC. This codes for CASSFGGGRGQETQYF.

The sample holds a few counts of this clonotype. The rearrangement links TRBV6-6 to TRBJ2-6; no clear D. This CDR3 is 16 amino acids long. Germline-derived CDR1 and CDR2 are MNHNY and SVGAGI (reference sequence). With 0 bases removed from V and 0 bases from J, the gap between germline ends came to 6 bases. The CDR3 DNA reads TGTGCCAGCAGTTACTCTAGGGCCTCTGGGGCCAACGTCCTGACTTTC. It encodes CASSYSRASGANVLTF.

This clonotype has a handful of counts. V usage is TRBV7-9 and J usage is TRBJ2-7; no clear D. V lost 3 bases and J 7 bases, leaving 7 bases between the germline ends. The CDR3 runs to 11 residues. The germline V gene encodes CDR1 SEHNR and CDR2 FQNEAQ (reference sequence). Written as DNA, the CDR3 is TGTGCCAGCAGCTTGTTCCAAGAGCAGTACTTC. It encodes CASSLFQEQYF.

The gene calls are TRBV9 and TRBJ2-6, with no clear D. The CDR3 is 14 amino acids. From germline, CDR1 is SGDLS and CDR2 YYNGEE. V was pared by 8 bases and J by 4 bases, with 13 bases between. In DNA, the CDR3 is TGTGCCAGTGCGTCTAGTGCCGGGGCCAACGTCCTGACTTTC. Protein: CASASSAGANVLTF.

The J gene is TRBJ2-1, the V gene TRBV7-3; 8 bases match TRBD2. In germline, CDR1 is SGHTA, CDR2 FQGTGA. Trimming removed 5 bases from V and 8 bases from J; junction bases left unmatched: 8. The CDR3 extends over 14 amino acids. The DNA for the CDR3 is TGTGCCAGCAGCCCTGTTGGCGGGAGGCATGAGCAGTTCTTC. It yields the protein CASSPVGGRHEQFF.

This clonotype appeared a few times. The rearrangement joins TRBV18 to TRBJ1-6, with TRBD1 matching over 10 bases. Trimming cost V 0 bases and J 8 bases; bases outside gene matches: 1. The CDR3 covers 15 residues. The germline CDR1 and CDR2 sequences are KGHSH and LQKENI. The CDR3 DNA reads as TGTGCCAGCTCACCACCGGGGACAGGGGATTCACCCCTCCACTTT. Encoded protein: CASSPPGTGDSPLHF.

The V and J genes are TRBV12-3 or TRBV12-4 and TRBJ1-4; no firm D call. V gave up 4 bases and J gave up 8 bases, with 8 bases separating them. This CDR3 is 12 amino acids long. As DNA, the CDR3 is TGTGCCAGCAGTTCCGGGCCCGAAAAACTGTTTTTT. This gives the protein CASSSGPEKLFF.

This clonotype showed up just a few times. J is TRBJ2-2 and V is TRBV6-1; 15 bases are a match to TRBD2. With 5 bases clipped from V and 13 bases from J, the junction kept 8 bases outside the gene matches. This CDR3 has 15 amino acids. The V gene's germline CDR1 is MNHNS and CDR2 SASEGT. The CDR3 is CASSTPGLAGGGLFF. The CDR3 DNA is TGTGCCAGCAGTACTCCGGGACTAGCGGGAGGAGGGCTGTTTTTT.

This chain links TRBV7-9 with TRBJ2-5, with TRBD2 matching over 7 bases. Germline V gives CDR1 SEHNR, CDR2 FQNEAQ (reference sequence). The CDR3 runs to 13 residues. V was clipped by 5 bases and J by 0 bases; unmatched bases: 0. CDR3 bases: TGTGCCAGCAGCGCGGGAGACCAAGAGACCCAGTACTTC. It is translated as CASSAGDQETQYF.

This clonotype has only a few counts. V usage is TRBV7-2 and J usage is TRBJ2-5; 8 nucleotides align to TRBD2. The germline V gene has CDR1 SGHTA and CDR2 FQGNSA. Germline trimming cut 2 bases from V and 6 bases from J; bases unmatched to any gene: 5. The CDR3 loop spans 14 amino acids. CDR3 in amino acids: CASSLSAGVKTQYF. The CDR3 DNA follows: TGTGCCAGCAGCTTATCAGCGGGAGTGAAGACCCAGTACTTC. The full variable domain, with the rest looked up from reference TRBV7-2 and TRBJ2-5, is GAGVSQSPSNKVTEKGKDVELRCDPISGHTALYWYRQSLGQGLEFLIYFQGNSAPDKSGLPSDRFSAERTGGSVSTLTIQRTQQEDSAVYLCASSLSAGVKTQYFGPGTRLLVL.

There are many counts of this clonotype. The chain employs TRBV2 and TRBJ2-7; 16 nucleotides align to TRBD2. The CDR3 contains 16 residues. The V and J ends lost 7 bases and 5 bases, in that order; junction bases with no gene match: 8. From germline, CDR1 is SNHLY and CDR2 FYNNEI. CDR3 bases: TGTGCCAGCATTCCGGCGGGACTAGCGGGAGGGAACGAGCAGTACTTC. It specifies CASIPAGLAGGNEQYF.

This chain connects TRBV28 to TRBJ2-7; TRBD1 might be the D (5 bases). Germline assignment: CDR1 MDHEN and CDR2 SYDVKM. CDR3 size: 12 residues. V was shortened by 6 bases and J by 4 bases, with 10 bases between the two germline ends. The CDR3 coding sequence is TGTGCCAGCAGGTCAGGGTCTTACGAGCAGTACTTC. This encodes CASRSGSYEQYF.

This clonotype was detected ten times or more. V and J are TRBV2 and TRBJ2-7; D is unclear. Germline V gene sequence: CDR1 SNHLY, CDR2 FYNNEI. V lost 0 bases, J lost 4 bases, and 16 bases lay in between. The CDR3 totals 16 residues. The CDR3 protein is CASSEAAPTGLYEQYF. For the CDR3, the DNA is TGTGCCAGCAGTGAAGCGGCACCAACTGGATTATACGAGCAGTACTTC.

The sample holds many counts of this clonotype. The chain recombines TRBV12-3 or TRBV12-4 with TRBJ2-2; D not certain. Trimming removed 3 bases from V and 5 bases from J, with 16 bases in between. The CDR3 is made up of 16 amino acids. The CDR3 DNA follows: TGTGCCAGCAGTTTGGGGTCAGCCTCCGGGACCGGGGAGCTGTTTTTT. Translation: CASSLGSASGTGELFF.

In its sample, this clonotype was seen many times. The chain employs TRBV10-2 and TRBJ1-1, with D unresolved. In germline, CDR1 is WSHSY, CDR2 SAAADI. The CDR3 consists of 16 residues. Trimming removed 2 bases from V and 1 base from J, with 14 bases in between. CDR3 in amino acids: CASSEGRVVGNTEAFF. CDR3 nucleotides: TGCGCCAGCAGTGAGGGCCGGGTCGTGGGGAACACTGAAGCTTTCTTT.

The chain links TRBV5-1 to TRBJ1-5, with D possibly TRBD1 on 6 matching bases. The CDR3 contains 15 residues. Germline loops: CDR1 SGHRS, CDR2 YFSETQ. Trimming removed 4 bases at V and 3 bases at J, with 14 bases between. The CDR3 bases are TGCGCCAGCAGCCGAGAGGGGGGCGTCAATCAGCCCCAGCATTTT. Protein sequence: CASSREGGVNQPQHF.

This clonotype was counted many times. The DNA of the CDR3 is TGTGCCAGCAGCTCCGACGGGGGCTATGGCTACACCTTC. Amino acid sequence: CASSSDGGYGYTF. J is TRBJ1-2 and V is TRBV7-2; possibly TRBD1 for D (5 bases). CDR1 is SGHTA, CDR2 FQGNSA, per germline. The CDR3 is made up of 13 amino acids. The germline V and J ends were trimmed by 4 bases and 4 bases, with 10 bases remaining between them.

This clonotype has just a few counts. CDR3: CASSPLTYEQYF. CDR3 nucleotide sequence: TGTGCCAGCAGTCCGCTGACCTACGAGCAGTACTTC. The chain couples TRBV28 to TRBJ2-7; D remains unclear. This CDR3 comprises 12 residues. V was pared by 5 bases and J by 2 bases, with 7 bases between. Germline V CDR1 and CDR2: MDHEN, SYDVKM.

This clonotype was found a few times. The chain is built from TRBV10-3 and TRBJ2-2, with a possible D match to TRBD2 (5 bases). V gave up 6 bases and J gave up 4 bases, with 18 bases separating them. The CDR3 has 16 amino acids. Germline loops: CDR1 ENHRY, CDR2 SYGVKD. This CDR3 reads CAISSGGHSGTGELFF. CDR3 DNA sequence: TGTGCCATCAGCTCAGGCGGGCACTCCGGCACCGGGGAGCTGTTTTTT.